This TCR beta chain was sequenced in a study of blood T cell repertoires in COVID-19. V dropped 0 bases and J dropped 4 bases, with 14 bases sitting between them. The germline gives CDR1 MNHEY, CDR2 SVGAGI. The CDR3 consists of 16 residues. Using immunoSEQ multiplex PCR, the repertoire was profiled, and TCRdb retains in-frame clones only, with some absent. The repertoire holds 250,000 or so clones, with 90% as singletons. The chain uses TRBV6-5 and TRBJ2-3; D is perhaps TRBD2 (6 bases). Sequencing input: peripheral blood. This clonotype was sampled from a man younger than 45 with COVID-19, enrolled during active disease. Written as DNA, the CDR3 is TGTGCCAGCAGTTACTCTGGCGGGACTGACTCAGATACGCAGTATTTT. Residues: CASSYSGGTDSDTQYF.